These T cell receptor beta chains were read from a single sample in a study of blood T cell repertoires in COVID-19. Sequenced by immunoSEQ multiplex PCR; TCRdb stores in-frame clones only, minus some. The table lists some 200,000 clones, less than 95% of them singletons. The material sequenced was peripheral blood. All receptors come from a man aged 25-40 years with COVID-19, enrolled during active disease. Each CDR3 is given with its conserved first and last residue. Fields, in order: CDR3 DNA, CDR3 protein, D gene, clone size, V gene, J gene. A D gene is named only where the DNA matches it firmly. The size field is filled for only some rows; it gives once, few, many or a size class.

CDR3nt: TGCAGTGCTAGTACTCGGACAGGAGAGAACTATGGCTACACCTTC; CDR3aa: CSASTRTGENYGYTF; d_gene: TRBD1; abundance: -; v_gene: TRBV20-1; j_gene: TRBJ1-2
CDR3nt: TGTGCCAGCAGTGAGGCTCCGGGACAGAGTTACGAGCAGTACTTC; CDR3aa: CASSEAPGQSYEQYF; d_gene: TRBD1; abundance: -; v_gene: TRBV6-1; j_gene: TRBJ2-7
CDR3nt: TGTGCCAGCAGCTCAACACGGACAGGCTCCTACAATGAGCAGTTCTTC; CDR3aa: CASSSTRTGSYNEQFF; d_gene: TRBD1; abundance: -; v_gene: TRBV11-2; j_gene: TRBJ2-1
CDR3nt: TGTGCCAGCAGCTTAGATGGAAGGGACAGGGTGGGCTATGGCTACACCTTC; CDR3aa: CASSLDGRDRVGYGYTF; d_gene: TRBD1; abundance: -; v_gene: TRBV7-6; j_gene: TRBJ1-2
CDR3nt: TGTGCCAGCAGCCCAGAACCGATGTGGTCGACAGGGGATAACTATGGCTACACCTTC; CDR3aa: CASSPEPMWSTGDNYGYTF; d_gene: TRBD1; abundance: -; v_gene: TRBV3-1/TRBV3-2; j_gene: TRBJ1-2
CDR3nt: TGTGCCAGCTCACCGTCGGGGGGCTCTCAATCACCCCTCCACTTT; CDR3aa: CASSPSGGSQSPLHF; d_gene: -; abundance: -; v_gene: TRBV18; j_gene: TRBJ1-6
CDR3nt: TGTGCCTGTGGGTCTCGGGGGGAGACCCAGTACTTC; CDR3aa: CACGSRGETQYF; d_gene: -; abundance: -; v_gene: TRBV6-5; j_gene: TRBJ2-5
CDR3nt: TGTGCCAGCAGCCAAGAGCCAGCGGGACAGACCCAGTACTTC; CDR3aa: CASSQEPAGQTQYF; d_gene: TRBD2; abundance: -; v_gene: TRBV3-1/TRBV3-2; j_gene: TRBJ2-5
CDR3nt: TGTGCCAGCATTCAAACACTAGCGGGGGAGTCCTACGAGCAGTACTTC; CDR3aa: CASIQTLAGESYEQYF; d_gene: TRBD2; abundance: -; v_gene: TRBV28; j_gene: TRBJ2-7
CDR3nt: TGCGCCAGCAGCTTACCGGGACTAGCGGGGGTCCAAGAGACCCAGTACTTC; CDR3aa: CASSLPGLAGVQETQYF; d_gene: TRBD2; abundance: -; v_gene: TRBV5-1; j_gene: TRBJ2-5
CDR3nt: TGTGCCAGCACATGGACAGTGAGAAGCAATCAGCCCCAGCATTTT; CDR3aa: CASTWTVRSNQPQHF; d_gene: -; abundance: -; v_gene: TRBV6-5; j_gene: TRBJ1-5
CDR3nt: TGTGCCAGCAGCTTGGCAGGGGTTCTTGATCAGTACTTC; CDR3aa: CASSLAGVLDQYF; d_gene: -; abundance: -; v_gene: TRBV5-6; j_gene: TRBJ2-4
CDR3nt: TGTGCCAGCAGTTACGGACACCCAACTGAAGCTTTCTTT; CDR3aa: CASSYGHPTEAFF; d_gene: -; abundance: -; v_gene: TRBV6-5; j_gene: TRBJ1-1
CDR3nt: TGCGCCACCTCCCCCCCCCAGACAAACTATGGCTACACCTTC; CDR3aa: CATSPPQTNYGYTF; d_gene: -; abundance: -; v_gene: TRBV10-2; j_gene: TRBJ1-2
CDR3nt: TGTGCCAGTAACAACAGGCGGTCCTATAATTCACCCCTCCACTTT; CDR3aa: CASNNRRSYNSPLHF; d_gene: -; abundance: -; v_gene: TRBV6-5; j_gene: TRBJ1-6
CDR3nt: TGTGCCAGCAGCCCCAACGCGGGAGGGCTGGGGGAGCAGTACTTC; CDR3aa: CASSPNAGGLGEQYF; d_gene: TRBD2; abundance: -; v_gene: TRBV11-3; j_gene: TRBJ2-7
CDR3nt: TGTGCCAGCAGTTTCTCCTCGACAGTTAATTCACCCCTCCACTTT; CDR3aa: CASSFSSTVNSPLHF; d_gene: -; abundance: -; v_gene: TRBV2; j_gene: TRBJ1-6
CDR3nt: TGCGCCAGCAGCCAGGAGACAGGGGACTATGGCTACACCTTC; CDR3aa: CASSQETGDYGYTF; d_gene: TRBD1; abundance: few; v_gene: TRBV4-1; j_gene: TRBJ1-2
CDR3nt: TGTGCCAGCAGCTCGGCGACAGGGAGTGATGGCTACACCTTC; CDR3aa: CASSSATGSDGYTF; d_gene: TRBD1; abundance: -; v_gene: TRBV5-5; j_gene: TRBJ1-2
CDR3nt: TGCGCCAGCAGCCCAGGGACTAACGGAGAGACCCAGTACTTC; CDR3aa: CASSPGTNGETQYF; d_gene: TRBD2; abundance: -; v_gene: TRBV5-1; j_gene: TRBJ2-5
CDR3nt: TGTGCCAGCAGGTCCGGAGACACAGATACGCAGTATTTT; CDR3aa: CASRSGDTDTQYF; d_gene: -; abundance: -; v_gene: TRBV2; j_gene: TRBJ2-3
CDR3nt: TGTGCCAGCAGTTACTCCTCAGACAGGGGGATAGAAAAACTGTTTTTT; CDR3aa: CASSYSSDRGIEKLFF; d_gene: TRBD1; abundance: -; v_gene: TRBV6-5; j_gene: TRBJ1-4
CDR3nt: TGTGCCAGTAGGGGACAGGCAACTAATGAAAAACTGTTTTTT; CDR3aa: CASRGQATNEKLFF; d_gene: TRBD1; abundance: -; v_gene: TRBV19; j_gene: TRBJ1-4
CDR3nt: TGTGCCAGTAGTAGACAGGGTTATGGCACAGATACGCAGTATTTT; CDR3aa: CASSRQGYGTDTQYF; d_gene: TRBD1; abundance: -; v_gene: TRBV19; j_gene: TRBJ2-3
CDR3nt: TGCGCCAGCAGTGCGGGGGGCAAGTACGAGCAGTACTTC; CDR3aa: CASSAGGKYEQYF; d_gene: -; abundance: -; v_gene: TRBV10-1; j_gene: TRBJ2-7
CDR3nt: TGTGCCAGCAGCCCTTCAACAGGGCCCTACACAGATACGCAGTATTTT; CDR3aa: CASSPSTGPYTDTQYF; d_gene: -; abundance: -; v_gene: TRBV14; j_gene: TRBJ2-3
CDR3nt: TGTGCCAGTACCCGAAACTTAGGGGGCGCGGGCGGTGGCTACACCTTC; CDR3aa: CASTRNLGGAGGGYTF; d_gene: TRBD1; abundance: -; v_gene: TRBV19; j_gene: TRBJ1-2
CDR3nt: TGTGCCAGCAGTTGGACAGGCCTACAGTACGAGCAGTACTTC; CDR3aa: CASSWTGLQYEQYF; d_gene: TRBD1; abundance: few; v_gene: TRBV6-5; j_gene: TRBJ2-7
CDR3nt: TGTGCCAGCAGAGCGACAGGGGGCAATAATCAGCCCCAGCATTTT; CDR3aa: CASRATGGNNQPQHF; d_gene: TRBD1; abundance: -; v_gene: TRBV7-2; j_gene: TRBJ1-5
CDR3nt: TGTGCCAGCAGCCCGGGACTAGCGGATTACAATGAGCAGTTCTTC; CDR3aa: CASSPGLADYNEQFF; d_gene: TRBD2; abundance: -; v_gene: TRBV7-2; j_gene: TRBJ2-1
CDR3nt: TGTGCCAGCAGGAGGGGACAGGGGAGCACCTACGAGCAGTACTTC; CDR3aa: CASRRGQGSTYEQYF; d_gene: TRBD1; abundance: -; v_gene: TRBV27; j_gene: TRBJ2-7
CDR3nt: TGTGCCAGCAGCTTAGGGGGGGATGAGCAGTTCTTC; CDR3aa: CASSLGGDEQFF; d_gene: -; abundance: -; v_gene: TRBV11-2; j_gene: TRBJ2-1
CDR3nt: TGTGCCAGCAGCCAAGGTCTTGCGAACACCGGGGAGCTGTTTTTT; CDR3aa: CASSQGLANTGELFF; d_gene: -; abundance: -; v_gene: TRBV3-1/TRBV3-2; j_gene: TRBJ2-2
CDR3nt: TGCGCCAGCAGCTTGGACGGGAATGGCTACACCTTC; CDR3aa: CASSLDGNGYTF; d_gene: -; abundance: -; v_gene: TRBV5-1; j_gene: TRBJ1-2
CDR3nt: TGTGCCAGCAGCGTAGATGGGGCGGGGCTCTCCTACGAGCAGTACTTC; CDR3aa: CASSVDGAGLSYEQYF; d_gene: -; abundance: -; v_gene: TRBV9; j_gene: TRBJ2-7
CDR3nt: TGTGCCAGCAGTCCGACAGCGAAAAATTCACCCCTCCACTTT; CDR3aa: CASSPTAKNSPLHF; d_gene: -; abundance: -; v_gene: TRBV27; j_gene: TRBJ1-6
CDR3nt: TGCGCCAGCAGCAGGGGCATATTGGGTGGAAACACCATATATTTT; CDR3aa: CASSRGILGGNTIYF; d_gene: -; abundance: -; v_gene: TRBV4-1; j_gene: TRBJ1-3
CDR3nt: TGCGCCAGCAGCTCGGGACTAGCGGGGGGAGAGTTCACAGATACGCAGTATTTT; CDR3aa: CASSSGLAGGEFTDTQYF; d_gene: TRBD2; abundance: -; v_gene: TRBV5-1; j_gene: TRBJ2-3
CDR3nt: TGTGCCAGCAGCTTGGGACAGAGAAACACTGAAGCTTTCTTT; CDR3aa: CASSLGQRNTEAFF; d_gene: -; abundance: -; v_gene: TRBV5-4; j_gene: TRBJ1-1
CDR3nt: TGTGCCAGCCTGGCAGGTGTCATCCCTGGGGCCAACGTCCTGACTTTC; CDR3aa: CASLAGVIPGANVLTF; d_gene: -; abundance: -; v_gene: TRBV5-6; j_gene: TRBJ2-6